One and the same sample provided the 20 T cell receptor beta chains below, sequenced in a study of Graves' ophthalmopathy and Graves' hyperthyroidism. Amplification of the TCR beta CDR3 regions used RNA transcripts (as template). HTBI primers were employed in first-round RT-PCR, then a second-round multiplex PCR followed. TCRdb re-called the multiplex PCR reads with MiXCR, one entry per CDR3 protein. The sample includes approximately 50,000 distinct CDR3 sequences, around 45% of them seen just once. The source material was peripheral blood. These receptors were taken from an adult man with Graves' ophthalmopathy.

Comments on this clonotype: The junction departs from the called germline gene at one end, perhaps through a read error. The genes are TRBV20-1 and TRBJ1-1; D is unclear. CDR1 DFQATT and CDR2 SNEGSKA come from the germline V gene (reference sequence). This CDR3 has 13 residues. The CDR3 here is CSASDGVNTEAFF. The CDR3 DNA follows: TGCAGTGCTTCCGATGGGGTGAATACTGAAGCTTTCTTT.

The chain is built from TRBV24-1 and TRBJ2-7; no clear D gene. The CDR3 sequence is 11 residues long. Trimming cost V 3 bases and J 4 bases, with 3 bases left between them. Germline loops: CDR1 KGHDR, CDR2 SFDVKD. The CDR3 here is CATSDAYEQYF. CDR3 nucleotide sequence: TGTGCCACCAGTGATGCATACGAGCAGTACTTC.

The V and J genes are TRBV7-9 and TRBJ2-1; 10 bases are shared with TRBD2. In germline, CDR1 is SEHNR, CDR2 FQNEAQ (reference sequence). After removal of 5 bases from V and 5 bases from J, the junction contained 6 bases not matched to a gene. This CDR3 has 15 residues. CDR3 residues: CASSITSGIHNEQFF. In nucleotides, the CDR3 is TGTGCCAGCAGCATAACTAGCGGGATACACAATGAGCAGTTCTTC.

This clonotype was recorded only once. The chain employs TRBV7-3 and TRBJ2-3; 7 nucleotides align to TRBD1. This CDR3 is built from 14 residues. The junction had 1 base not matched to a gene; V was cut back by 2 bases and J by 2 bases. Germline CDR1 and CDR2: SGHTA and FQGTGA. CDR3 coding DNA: TGTGCCAGCAGCTTAGACAGGGACACAGATACGCAGTATTTT. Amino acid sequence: CASSLDRDTDTQYF.

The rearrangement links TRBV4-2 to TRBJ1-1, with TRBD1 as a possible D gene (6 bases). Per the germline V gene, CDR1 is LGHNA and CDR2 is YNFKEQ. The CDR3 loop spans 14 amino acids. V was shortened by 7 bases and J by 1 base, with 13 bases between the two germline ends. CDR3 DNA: TGTGCCAGCAACGGGGACACTAAGAACACTGAAGCTTTCTTT. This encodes CASNGDTKNTEAFF.

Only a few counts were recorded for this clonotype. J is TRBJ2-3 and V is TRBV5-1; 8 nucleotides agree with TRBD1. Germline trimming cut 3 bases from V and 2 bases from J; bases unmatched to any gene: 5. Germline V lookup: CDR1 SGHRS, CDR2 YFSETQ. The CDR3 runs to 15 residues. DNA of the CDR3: TGCGCCAGCAGCTGGAGGGACAGGCCCACAGATACGCAGTATTTT. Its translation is CASSWRDRPTDTQYF.

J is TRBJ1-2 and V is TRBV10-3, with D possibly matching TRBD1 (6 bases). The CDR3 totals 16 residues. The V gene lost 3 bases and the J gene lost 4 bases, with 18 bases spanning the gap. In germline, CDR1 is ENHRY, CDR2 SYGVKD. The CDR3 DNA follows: TGTGCCATCAGTGAAGGGCAGGGGTTGGTGGTCTATGGCTACACCTTC. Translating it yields CAISEGQGLVVYGYTF.

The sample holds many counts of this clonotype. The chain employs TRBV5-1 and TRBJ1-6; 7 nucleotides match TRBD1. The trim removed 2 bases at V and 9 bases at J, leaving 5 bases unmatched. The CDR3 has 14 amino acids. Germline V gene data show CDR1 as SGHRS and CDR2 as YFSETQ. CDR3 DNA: TGCGCCAGCAGCTTCCAGGGGGAAGGTTCACCCCTCCACTTT. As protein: CASSFQGEGSPLHF.

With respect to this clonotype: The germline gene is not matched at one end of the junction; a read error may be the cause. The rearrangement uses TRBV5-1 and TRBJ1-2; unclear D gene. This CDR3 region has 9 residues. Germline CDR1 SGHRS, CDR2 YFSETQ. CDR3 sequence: CASPNGYTF. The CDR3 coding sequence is TGCGCCAGCCCCAATGGTTACACCTTC.

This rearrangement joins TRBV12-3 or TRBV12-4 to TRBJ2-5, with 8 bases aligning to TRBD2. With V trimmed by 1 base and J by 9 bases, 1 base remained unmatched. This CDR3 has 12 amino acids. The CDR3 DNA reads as TGTGCCAGCAGTTTAGGTAGCGGGGCCCAGTACTTC. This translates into CASSLGSGAQYF.

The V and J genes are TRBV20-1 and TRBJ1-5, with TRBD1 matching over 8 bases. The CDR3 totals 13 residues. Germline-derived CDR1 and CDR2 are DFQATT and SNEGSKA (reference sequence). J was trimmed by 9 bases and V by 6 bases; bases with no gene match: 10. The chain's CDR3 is CSALGTGVMPQHF. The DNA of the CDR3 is TGCAGTGCCCTTGGGACAGGTGTTATGCCCCAGCATTTT.

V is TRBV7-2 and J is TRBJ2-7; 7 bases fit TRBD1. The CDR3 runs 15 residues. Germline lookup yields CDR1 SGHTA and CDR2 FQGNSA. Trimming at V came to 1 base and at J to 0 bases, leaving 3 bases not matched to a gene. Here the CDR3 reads CASSLGQGNSYEQYF. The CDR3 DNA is TGTGCCAGCAGCTTAGGACAGGGAAACTCCTACGAGCAGTACTTC.

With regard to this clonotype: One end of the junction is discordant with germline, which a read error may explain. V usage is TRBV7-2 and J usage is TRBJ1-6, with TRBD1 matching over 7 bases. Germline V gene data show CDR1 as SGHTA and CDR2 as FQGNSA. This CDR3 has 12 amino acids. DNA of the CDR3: TGTGCCAGCGGCCGACAGGGTTCACCCCACCACTTT. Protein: CASGRQGSPHHF.

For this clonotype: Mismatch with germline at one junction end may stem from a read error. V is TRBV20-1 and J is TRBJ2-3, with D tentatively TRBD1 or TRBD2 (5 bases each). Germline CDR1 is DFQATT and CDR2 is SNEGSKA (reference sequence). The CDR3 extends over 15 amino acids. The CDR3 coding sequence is TGCAGTGTTAACCGGGACGCCCAGCGCACAGGTACGCAGTATTTT. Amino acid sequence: CSVNRDAQRTGTQYF.

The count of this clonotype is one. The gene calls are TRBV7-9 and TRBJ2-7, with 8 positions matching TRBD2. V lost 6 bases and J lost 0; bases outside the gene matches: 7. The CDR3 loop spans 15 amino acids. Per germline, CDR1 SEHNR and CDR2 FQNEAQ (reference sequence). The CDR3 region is CASRIGGGSSYEQYF. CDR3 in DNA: TGTGCCAGCAGGATTGGCGGGGGGAGCTCCTACGAGCAGTACTTC.

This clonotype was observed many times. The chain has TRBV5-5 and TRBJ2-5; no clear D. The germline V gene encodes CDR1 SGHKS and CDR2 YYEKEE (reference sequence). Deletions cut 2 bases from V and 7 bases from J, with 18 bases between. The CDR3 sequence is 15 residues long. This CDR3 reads CASSLPNVDLGTQYF. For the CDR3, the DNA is TGTGCCAGCAGCTTACCCAATGTGGATCTTGGGACCCAGTACTTC.

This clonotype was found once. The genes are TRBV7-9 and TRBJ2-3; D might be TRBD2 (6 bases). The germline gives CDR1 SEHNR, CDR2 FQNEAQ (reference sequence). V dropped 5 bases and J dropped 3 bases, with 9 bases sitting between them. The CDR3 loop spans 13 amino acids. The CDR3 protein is CASSPSGTDTQYF. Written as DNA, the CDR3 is TGTGCCAGCAGCCCCAGCGGGACAGATACGCAGTATTTT.

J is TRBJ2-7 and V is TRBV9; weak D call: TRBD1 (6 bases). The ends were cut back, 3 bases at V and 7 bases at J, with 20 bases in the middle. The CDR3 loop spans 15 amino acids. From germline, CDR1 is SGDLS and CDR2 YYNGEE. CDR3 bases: TGTGCCAGCAGCGCAGGGGTAGCCCCCTACAATGAGCAGTACTTC. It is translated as CASSAGVAPYNEQYF.

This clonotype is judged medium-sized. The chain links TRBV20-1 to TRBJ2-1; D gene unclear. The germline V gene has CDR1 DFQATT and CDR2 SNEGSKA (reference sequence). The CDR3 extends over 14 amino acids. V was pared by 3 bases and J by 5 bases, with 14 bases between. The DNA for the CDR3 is TGCAGTGCTAGTGCCCTCGGGTTGAACAATGAGCAGTTCTTC. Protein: CSASALGLNNEQFF.

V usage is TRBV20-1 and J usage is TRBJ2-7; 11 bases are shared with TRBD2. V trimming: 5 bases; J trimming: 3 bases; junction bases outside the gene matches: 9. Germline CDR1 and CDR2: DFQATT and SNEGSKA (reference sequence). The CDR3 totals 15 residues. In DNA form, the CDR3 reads TGCAGTGCTGATACCTTTAGCGGGAGGGTCTACGAGCAGTACTTC. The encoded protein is CSADTFSGRVYEQYF.